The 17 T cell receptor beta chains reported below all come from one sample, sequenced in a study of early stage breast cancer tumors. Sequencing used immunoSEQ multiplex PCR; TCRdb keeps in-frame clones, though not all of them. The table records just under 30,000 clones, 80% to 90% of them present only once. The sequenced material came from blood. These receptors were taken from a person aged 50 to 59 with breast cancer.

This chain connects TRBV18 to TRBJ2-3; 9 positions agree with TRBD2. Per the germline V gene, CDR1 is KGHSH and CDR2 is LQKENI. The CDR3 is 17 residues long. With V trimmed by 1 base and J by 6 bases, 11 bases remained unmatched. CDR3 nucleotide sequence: TGTGCCAGCTCACCACGGATTGGCGGGGGGGCCTCCGATACGCAGTATTTT. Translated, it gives CASSPRIGGGASDTQYF.

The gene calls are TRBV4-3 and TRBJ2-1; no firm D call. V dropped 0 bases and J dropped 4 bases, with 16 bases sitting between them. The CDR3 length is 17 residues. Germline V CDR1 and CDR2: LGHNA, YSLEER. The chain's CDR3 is CASSQDPGGELYNEQFF. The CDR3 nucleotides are TGCGCCAGCAGCCAAGATCCTGGCGGAGAATTGTACAATGAGCAGTTCTTC.

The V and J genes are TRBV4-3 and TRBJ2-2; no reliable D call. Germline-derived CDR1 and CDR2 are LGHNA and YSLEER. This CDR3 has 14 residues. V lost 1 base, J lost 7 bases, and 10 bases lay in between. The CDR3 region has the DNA TGCGCCAGCAGCCAAGTGATGGGCCACGGGGAGCTGTTTTTT. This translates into CASSQVMGHGELFF.

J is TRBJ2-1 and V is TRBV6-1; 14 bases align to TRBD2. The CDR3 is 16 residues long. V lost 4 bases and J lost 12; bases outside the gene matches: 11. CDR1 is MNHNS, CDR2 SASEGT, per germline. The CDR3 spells CASSVPGTSGSVGQFF. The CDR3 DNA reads TGTGCCAGCAGTGTCCCTGGGACTAGCGGGAGTGTAGGGCAGTTCTTC.

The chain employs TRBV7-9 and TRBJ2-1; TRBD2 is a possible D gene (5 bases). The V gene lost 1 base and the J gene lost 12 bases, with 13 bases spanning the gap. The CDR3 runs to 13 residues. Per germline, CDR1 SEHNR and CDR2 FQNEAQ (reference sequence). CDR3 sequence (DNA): TGTGCCAGCAGCTTAGGAACGTCTAGCTTGCAGTTCTTC. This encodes CASSLGTSSLQFF.

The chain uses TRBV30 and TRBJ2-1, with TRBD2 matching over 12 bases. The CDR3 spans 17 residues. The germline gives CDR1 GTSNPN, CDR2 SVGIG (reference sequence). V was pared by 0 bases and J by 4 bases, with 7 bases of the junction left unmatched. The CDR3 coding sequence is TGTGCCTGGAGTGTACATCGGACTAGCGGGACTTACAATGAGCAGTTCTTC. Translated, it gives CAWSVHRTSGTYNEQFF.

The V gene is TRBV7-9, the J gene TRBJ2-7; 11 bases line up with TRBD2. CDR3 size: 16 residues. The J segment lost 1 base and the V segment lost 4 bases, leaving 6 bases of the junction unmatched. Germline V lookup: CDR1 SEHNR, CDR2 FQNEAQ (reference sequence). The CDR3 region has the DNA TGTGCCAGCAGCTCCATCGGGACTAGCGGATCCTACGAGCAGTACTTC. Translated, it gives CASSSIGTSGSYEQYF.

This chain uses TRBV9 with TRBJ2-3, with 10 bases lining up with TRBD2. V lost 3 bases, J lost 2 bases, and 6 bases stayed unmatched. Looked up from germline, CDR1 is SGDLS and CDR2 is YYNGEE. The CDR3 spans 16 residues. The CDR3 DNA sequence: TGTGCCAGCAGCGCCCTAGCGGGGGCTCTCACAGATACGCAGTATTTT. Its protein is CASSALAGALTDTQYF.

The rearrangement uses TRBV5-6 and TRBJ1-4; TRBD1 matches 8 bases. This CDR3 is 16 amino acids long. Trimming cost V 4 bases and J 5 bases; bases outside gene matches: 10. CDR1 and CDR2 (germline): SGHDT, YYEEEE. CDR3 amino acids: CASSTGQGQINEKLFF. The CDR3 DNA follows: TGTGCCAGCAGCACCGGACAGGGTCAGATCAATGAAAAACTGTTTTTT.

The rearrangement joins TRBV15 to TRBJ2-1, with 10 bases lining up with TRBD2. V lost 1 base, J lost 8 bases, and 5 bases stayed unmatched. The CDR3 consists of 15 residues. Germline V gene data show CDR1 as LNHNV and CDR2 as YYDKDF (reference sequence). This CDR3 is CATSRGLAGGDEQFF. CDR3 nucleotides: TGTGCCACCAGCAGAGGACTAGCGGGCGGTGATGAGCAGTTCTTC. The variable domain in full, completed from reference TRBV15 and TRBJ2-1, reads DAMVIQNPRYQVTQFGKPVTLSCSQTLNHNVMYWYQQKSSQAPKLLFHYYDKDFNNEADTPDNFQSRRPNTSFCFLDIRSPGLGDTAMYLCATSRGLAGGDEQFFGPGTRLTVL.

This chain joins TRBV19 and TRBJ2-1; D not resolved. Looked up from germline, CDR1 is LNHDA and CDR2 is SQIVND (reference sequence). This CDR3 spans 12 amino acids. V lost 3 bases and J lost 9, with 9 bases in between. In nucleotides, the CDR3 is TGTGCCAGTAGTATTGCAGGAAGTGAGCAGTTCTTC. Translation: CASSIAGSEQFF.

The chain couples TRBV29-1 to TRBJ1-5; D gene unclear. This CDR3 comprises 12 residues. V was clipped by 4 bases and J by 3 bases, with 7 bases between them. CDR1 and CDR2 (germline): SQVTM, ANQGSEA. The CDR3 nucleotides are TGCAGCGTTGTGCAGAACAATCAGCCCCAGCATTTT. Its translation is CSVVQNNQPQHF.

The CDR3 DNA follows: TGCGCCAGCAGCTCAAACGGGTGGGCCACAGATACGCAGTATTTT. Translated, it gives CASSSNGWATDTQYF. V is TRBV5-1 and J is TRBJ2-3; D unresolved. V gave up 3 bases and J gave up 2 bases, with 13 bases separating them. The CDR3 runs 15 residues. Germline assignment: CDR1 SGHRS and CDR2 YFSETQ.

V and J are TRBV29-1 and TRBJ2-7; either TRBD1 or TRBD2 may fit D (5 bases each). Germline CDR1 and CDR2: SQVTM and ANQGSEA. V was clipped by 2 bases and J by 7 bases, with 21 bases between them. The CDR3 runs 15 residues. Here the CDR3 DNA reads TGCAGCGTTGAAAAGGGGTCGACGGGGCGAGGAGAGCAGTACTTC. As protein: CSVEKGSTGRGEQYF.

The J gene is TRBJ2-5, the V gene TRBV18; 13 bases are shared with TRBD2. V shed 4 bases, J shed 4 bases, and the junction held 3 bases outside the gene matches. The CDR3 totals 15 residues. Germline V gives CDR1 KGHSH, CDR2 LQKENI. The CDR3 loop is CASSRLAGGVETQYF. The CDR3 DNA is TGTGCCAGCTCACGACTAGCGGGAGGCGTAGAGACCCAGTACTTC.

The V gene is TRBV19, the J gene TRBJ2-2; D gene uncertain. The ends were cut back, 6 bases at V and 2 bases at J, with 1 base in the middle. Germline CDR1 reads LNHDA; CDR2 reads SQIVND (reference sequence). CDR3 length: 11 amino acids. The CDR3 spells CASRNTGELFF. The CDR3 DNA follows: TGTGCCAGTAGAAACACCGGGGAGCTGTTTTTT.

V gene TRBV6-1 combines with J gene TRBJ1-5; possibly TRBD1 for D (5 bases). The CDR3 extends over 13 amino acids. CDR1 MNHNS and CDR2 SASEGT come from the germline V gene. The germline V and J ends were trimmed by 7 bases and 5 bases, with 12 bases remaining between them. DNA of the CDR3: TGTGCCAGCATTCGGGACTCGTATCAGCCCCAGCATTTT. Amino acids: CASIRDSYQPQHF.